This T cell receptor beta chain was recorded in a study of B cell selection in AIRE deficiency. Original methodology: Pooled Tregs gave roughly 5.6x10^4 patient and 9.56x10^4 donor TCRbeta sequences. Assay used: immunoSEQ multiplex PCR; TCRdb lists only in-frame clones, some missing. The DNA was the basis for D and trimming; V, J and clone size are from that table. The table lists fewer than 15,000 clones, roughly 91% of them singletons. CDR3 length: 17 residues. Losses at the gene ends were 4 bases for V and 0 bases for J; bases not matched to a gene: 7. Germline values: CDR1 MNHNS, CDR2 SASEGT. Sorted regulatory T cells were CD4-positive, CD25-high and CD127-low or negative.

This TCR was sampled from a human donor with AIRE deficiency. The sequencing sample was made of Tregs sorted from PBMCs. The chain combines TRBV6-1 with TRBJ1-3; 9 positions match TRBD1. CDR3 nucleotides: TGTGCCAGCAGTGCCGGGACAGGGCCAACCTCTGGAAACACCATATATTTT. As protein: CASSAGTGPTSGNTIYF.